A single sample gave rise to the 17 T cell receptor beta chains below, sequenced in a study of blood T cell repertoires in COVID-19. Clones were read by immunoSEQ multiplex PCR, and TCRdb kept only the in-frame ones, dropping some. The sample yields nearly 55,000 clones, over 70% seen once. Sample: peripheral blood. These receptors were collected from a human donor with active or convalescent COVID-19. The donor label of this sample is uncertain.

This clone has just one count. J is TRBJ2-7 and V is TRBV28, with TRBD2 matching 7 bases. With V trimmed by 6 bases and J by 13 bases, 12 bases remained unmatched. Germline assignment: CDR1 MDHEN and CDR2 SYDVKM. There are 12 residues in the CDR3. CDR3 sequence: CASRVQARESYF. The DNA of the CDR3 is TGTGCCAGCAGGGTACAGGCGCGGGAGTCTTACTTC. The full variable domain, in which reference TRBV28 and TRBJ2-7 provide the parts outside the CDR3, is DVKVTQSSRYLVKRTGEKVFLECVQDMDHENMFWYRQDPGLGLRLIYFSYDVKMKEKGDIPEGYSVSREKKERFSLILESASTNQTSMYLCASRVQARESYFGPGTRLTVT.

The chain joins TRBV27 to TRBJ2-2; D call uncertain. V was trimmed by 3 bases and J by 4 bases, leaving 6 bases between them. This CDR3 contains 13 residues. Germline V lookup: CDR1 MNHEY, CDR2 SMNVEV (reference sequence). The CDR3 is CASSFPGTGELFF. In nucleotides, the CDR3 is TGTGCCAGCAGTTTCCCGGGCACCGGGGAGCTGTTTTTT.

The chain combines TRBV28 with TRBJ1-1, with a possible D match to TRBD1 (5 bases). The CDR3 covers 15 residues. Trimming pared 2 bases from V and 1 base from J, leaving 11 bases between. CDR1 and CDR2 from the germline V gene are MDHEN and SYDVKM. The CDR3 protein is CASSLVDSWNTEAFF. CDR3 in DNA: TGTGCCAGCAGTTTAGTTGACAGCTGGAACACTGAAGCTTTCTTT.

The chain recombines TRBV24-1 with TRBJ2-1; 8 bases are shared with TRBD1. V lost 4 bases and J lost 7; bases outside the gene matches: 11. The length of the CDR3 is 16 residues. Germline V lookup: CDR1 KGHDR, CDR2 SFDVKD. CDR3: CATSDYDRDRRNEQFF. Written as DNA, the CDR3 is TGTGCCACCAGTGACTACGATCGGGACAGGAGAAATGAGCAGTTCTTC.

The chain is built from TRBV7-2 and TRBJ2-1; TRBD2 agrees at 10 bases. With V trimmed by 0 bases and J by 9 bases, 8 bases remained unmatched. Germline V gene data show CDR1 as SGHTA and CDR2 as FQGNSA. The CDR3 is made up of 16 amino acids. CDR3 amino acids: CASSLALAGALGEQFF. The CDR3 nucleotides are TGTGCCAGCAGCTTAGCCCTAGCGGGAGCCCTCGGTGAGCAGTTCTTC.

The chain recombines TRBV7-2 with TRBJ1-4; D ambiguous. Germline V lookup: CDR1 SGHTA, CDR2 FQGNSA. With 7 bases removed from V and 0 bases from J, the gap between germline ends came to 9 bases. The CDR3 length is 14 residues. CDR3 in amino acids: CASTQQATNEKLFF. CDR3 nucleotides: TGTGCCAGCACCCAACAAGCAACTAATGAAAAACTGTTTTTT.

CDR3 sequence (DNA): TGTGCCAGCAGCGGGGACAGGAGCTACAATCAGCCCCAGCATTTT. Its protein is CASSGDRSYNQPQHF. The V call is TRBV6-5, the J call TRBJ1-5, with 8 bases identical to TRBD1. V lost 6 bases to trimming and J lost 3 bases; unmatched junction nucleotides: 7. The CDR3 runs 15 residues. Germline assignment: CDR1 MNHEY and CDR2 SVGAGI.

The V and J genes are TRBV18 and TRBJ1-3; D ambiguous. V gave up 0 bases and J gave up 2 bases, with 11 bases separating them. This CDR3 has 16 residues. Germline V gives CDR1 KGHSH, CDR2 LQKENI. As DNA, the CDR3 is TGTGCCAGCTCACCACCTCAAGCCTTTACTGGAAACACCATATATTTT. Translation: CASSPPQAFTGNTIYF. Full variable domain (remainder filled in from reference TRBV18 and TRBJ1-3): NAGVMQNPRHLVRRRGQEARLRCSPMKGHSHVYWYRQLPEEGLKFMVYLQKENIIDESGMPKERFSAEFPKEGPSILRIQQVVRGDSAAYFCASSPPQAFTGNTIYFGEGSWLTVV.

CDR3 sequence reads: CASSFRGNTEAFF. CDR3 in DNA: TGTGCCAGCAGCTTCAGGGGGAACACTGAAGCTTTCTTT. The V and J genes are TRBV7-2 and TRBJ1-1; the D gene is possibly TRBD1 (6 bases). Germline values: CDR1 SGHTA, CDR2 FQGNSA. There are 13 residues in the CDR3. Trimming took 3 bases from V and 1 from J, leaving 6 bases between them.

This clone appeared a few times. The CDR3 DNA is TGTGCCAGCAGTTCCCCCTCGGACTCTCATCAGCCCCAGCATTTT. It translates to CASSSPSDSHQPQHF. This chain joins TRBV28 and TRBJ1-5; D gene ambiguous. The CDR3 is 15 amino acids. V dropped 4 bases and J dropped 5 bases, with 15 bases sitting between them. CDR1 MDHEN and CDR2 SYDVKM come from the germline V gene.

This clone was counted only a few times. The DNA for the CDR3 is TGCAGCGTCGTAGGGACAGCGAGTACTATATCCTATGGCTACACCTTC. It yields the protein CSVVGTASTISYGYTF. The chain employs TRBV29-1 and TRBJ1-2; 7 bases map to TRBD1. The V gene's germline CDR1 is SQVTM and CDR2 ANQGSEA. The V and J ends lost 6 bases and 4 bases, in that order; junction bases with no gene match: 17. The CDR3 extends over 16 amino acids.

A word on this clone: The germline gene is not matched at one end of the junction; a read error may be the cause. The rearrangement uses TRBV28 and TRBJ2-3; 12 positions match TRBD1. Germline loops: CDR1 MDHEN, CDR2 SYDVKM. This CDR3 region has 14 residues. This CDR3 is CASSLFPGDRGRKW. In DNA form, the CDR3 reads TGTGCCAGCAGTTTATTCCCTGGGGACAGGGGGCGTAAGTGG.

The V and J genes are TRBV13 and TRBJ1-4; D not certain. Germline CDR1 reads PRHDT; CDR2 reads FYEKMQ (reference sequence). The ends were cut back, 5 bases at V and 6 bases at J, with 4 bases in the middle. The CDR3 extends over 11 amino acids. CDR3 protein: CASSRDEKLFF. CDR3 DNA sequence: TGTGCCAGCAGCCGCGATGAAAAACTGTTTTTT.

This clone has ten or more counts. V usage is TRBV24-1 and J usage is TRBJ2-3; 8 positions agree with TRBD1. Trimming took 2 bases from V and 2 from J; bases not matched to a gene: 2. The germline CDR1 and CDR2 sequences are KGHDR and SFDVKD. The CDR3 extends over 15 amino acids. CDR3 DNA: TGTGCCACCAGTGATTGGGGACAGGCCACAGATACGCAGTATTTT. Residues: CATSDWGQATDTQYF.

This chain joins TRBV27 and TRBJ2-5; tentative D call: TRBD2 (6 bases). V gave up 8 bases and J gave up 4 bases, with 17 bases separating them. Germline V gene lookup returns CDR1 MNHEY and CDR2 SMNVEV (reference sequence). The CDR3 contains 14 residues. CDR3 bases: TGTGCCAGCTCCCCTTCGGGGGATACAGAGACCCAGTACTTC. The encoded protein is CASSPSGDTETQYF.

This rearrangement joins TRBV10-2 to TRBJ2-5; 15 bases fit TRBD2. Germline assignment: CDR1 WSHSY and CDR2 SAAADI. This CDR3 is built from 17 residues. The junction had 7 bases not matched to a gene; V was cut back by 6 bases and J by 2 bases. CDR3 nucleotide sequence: TGCGCCAGCAGAGGGACTAGCGGGAGGAGACCACAAGAGACCCAGTACTTC. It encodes CASRGTSGRRPQETQYF.

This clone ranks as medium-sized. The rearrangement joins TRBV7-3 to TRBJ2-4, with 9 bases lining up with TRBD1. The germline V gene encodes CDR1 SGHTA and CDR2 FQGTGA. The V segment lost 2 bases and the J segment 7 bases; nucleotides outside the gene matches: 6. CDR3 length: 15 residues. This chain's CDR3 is CASSLGQGTGNIQYF. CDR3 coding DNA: TGTGCCAGCAGCTTAGGACAGGGGACGGGGAACATTCAGTACTTC.